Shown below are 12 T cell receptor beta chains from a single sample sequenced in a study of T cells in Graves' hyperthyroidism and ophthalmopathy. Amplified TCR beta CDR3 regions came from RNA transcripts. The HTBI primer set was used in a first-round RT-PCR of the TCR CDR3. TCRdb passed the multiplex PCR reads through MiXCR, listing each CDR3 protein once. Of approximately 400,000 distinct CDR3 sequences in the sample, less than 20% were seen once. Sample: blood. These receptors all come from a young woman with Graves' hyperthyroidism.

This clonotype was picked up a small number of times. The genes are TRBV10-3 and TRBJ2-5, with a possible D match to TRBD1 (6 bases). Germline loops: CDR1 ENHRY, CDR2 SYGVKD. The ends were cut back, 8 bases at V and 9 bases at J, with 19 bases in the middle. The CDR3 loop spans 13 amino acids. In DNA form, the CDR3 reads TGTGCCATCTCCTTCGGGGACAACTTGGCCCAGTACTTC. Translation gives CAISFGDNLAQYF.

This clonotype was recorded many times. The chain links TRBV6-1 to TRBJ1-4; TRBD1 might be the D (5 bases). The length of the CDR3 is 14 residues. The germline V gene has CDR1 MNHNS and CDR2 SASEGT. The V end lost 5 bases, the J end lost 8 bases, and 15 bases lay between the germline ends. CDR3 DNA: TGTGCCAGCAGTTACTTAGACAGATACGAAAAACTGTTTTTT. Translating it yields CASSYLDRYEKLFF.

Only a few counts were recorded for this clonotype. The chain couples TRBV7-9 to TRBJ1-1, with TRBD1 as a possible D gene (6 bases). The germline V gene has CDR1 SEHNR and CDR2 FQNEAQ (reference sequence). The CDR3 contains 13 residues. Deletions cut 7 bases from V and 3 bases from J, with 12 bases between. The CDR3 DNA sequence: TGTGCCAGCACCCGGGACATCGACACTGAAGCTTTCTTT. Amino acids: CASTRDIDTEAFF.

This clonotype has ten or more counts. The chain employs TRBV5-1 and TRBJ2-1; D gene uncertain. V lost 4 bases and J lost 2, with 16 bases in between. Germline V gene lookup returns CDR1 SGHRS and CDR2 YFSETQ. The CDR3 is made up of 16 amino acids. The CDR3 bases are TGCGCCAGCAGCCCCGGCGCCGGTGCAACCTACAATGAGCAGTTCTTC. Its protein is CASSPGAGATYNEQFF.

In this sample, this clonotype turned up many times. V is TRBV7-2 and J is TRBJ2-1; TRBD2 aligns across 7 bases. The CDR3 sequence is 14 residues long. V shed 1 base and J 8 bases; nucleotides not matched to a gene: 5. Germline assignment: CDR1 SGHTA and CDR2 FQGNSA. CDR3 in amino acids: CASSLGVAGHEQFF. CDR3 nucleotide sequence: TGTGCCAGCAGCTTAGGAGTAGCGGGTCATGAGCAGTTCTTC.

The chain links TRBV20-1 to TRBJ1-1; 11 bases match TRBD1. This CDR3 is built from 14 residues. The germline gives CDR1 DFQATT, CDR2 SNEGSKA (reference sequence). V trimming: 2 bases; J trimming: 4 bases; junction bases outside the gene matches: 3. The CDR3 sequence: CSARPGTGGTEAFF. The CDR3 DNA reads TGCAGTGCTAGACCCGGGACAGGGGGCACTGAAGCTTTCTTT.

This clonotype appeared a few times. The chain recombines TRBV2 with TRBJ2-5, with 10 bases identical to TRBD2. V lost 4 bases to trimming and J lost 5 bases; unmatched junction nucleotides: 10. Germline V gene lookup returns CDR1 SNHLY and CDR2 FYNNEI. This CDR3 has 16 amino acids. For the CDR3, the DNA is TGTGCCAGCAGTGTAAACCTAGCGGGGGTGTTGGAGACCCAGTACTTC. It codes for CASSVNLAGVLETQYF. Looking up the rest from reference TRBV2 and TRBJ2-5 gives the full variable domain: EPEVTQTPSHQVTQMGQEVILRCVPISNHLYFYWYRQILGQKVEFLVSFYNNEISEKSEIFDDQFSVERPDGSNFTLKIRSTKLEDSAMYFCASSVNLAGVLETQYFGPGTRLLVL.

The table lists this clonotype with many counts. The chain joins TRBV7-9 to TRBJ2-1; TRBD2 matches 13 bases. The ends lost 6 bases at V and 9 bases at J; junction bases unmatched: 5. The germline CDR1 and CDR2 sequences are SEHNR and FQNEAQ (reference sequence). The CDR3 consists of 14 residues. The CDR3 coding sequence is TGTGCCAGCAGACTAGCGGGAGGGCCGGGTGAGCAGTTCTTC. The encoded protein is CASRLAGGPGEQFF. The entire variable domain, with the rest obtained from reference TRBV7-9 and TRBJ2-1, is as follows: DTGVSQNPRHKITKRGQNVTFRCDPISEHNRLYWYRQTLGQGPEFLTYFQNEAQLEKSRLLSDRFSAERPKGSFSTLEIQRTEQGDSAMYLCASRLAGGPGEQFFGPGTRLTVL.

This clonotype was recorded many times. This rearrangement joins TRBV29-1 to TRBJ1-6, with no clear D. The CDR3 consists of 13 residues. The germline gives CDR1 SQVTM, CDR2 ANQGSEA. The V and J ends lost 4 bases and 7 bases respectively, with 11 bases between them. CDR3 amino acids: CSVADRENSPLHF. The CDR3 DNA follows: TGCAGCGTTGCGGATCGGGAGAATTCACCCCTCCACTTT.

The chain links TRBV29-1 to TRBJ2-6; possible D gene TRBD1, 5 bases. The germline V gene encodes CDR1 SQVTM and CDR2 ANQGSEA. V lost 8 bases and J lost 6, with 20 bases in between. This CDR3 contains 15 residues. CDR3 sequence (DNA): TGCAGCCCCCTGGTCAGGGCACAGGAGGCCAACGTCCTGACTTTC. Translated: CSPLVRAQEANVLTF.

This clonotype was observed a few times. CDR3 in DNA: TGTGCCAGCAGCATAAGTCGGGACAGCCGTCGGCTTTATGGCTACACCTTC. Translated: CASSISRDSRRLYGYTF. The chain employs TRBV13 and TRBJ1-2, with TRBD1 identical over 7 bases. Germline V gene lookup returns CDR1 PRHDT and CDR2 FYEKMQ (reference sequence). V was pared by 5 bases and J by 5 bases, with 17 bases of the junction left unmatched. The CDR3 loop spans 17 amino acids.

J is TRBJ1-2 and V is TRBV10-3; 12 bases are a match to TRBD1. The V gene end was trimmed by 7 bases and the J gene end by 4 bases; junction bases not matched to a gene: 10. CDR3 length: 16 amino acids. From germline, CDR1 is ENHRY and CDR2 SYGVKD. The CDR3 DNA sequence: TGTGCCATCAACCCGGGACAGGGGGCGAAGGGCTATGGCTACACCTTC. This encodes CAINPGQGAKGYGYTF.